Below are 5 T cell receptor beta chains sequenced from a single sample in a study of siplizumab effects on memory and regulatory T cells (dated by TCRdb to about 2019). Library creation used the immunoSEQ multiplex PCR assay. TCRdb provides this immuneACCESS table in a form limited to in-frame rearrangements. Some clones are lacking; in checked studies, under half of them reflect an unresolved V gene, and why the rest are absent is not known. The sample contains over 90,000 clones, 92% of them found a single time. The ten biggest clones cover 1% to 1.3% of the sample. Source material: CD4+ T cells sorted from blood. These receptor sequences come from a human donor in good health.

J is TRBJ2-2 and V is TRBV5-6; possibly TRBD1 or TRBD2 for D (6 bases each). This CDR3 contains 16 residues. V was clipped by 3 bases and J by 3 bases, with 15 bases between them. CDR1 SGHDT and CDR2 YYEEEE come from the germline V gene. DNA of the CDR3: TGTGCCAGCAGCTGGGGGGCCGGGACTTACACCGGGGAGCTGTTTTTT. Protein: CASSWGAGTYTGELFF. The full variable domain, in which reference TRBV5-6 and TRBJ2-2 provide the parts outside the CDR3, is DAGVTQSPTHLIKTRGQQVTLRCSPKSGHDTVSWYQQALGQGPQFIFQYYEEEERQRGNFPDRFSGHQFPNYSSELNVNALLLGDSALYLCASSWGAGTYTGELFFGEGSRLTVL.

The chain joins TRBV30 to TRBJ1-1; D might be TRBD1 (5 bases). Per the germline V gene, CDR1 is GTSNPN and CDR2 is SVGIG (reference sequence). Between the trimmed V and J ends, which lost 2 bases and 5 bases, there was a span of 12 bases. The CDR3 length is 13 residues. The CDR3, as DNA: TGTGCCTGGAGTTCCGGGGGACGGACTGAAGCTTTCTTT. Its translation is CAWSSGGRTEAFF.

The chain joins TRBV11-3 to TRBJ2-1; D ambiguous. Germline values: CDR1 SGHNT, CDR2 YENEEA. V lost 4 bases and J 0 bases, leaving 19 bases between the germline ends. The CDR3 is made up of 18 amino acids. CDR3 amino acids: CASSSYNRRGPSYNEQFF. The CDR3 DNA sequence: TGTGCCAGCAGCTCGTACAATCGACGCGGACCCTCCTACAATGAGCAGTTCTTC.

This rearrangement joins TRBV18 to TRBJ2-7, with no clear D. This CDR3 contains 14 residues. CDR1 is KGHSH, CDR2 LQKENI, per germline. V was trimmed by 3 bases and J by 4 bases, leaving 13 bases between them. The CDR3 DNA reads as TGTGCCAGCTCACCTTCGCCCCAAAATTACGAGCAGTACTTC. It translates to CASSPSPQNYEQYF.

The rearrangement uses TRBV25-1 and TRBJ2-7; a weak D match, TRBD1 (5 bases). The CDR3 has 12 residues. Germline V gives CDR1 MGHDK, CDR2 SYGVNS. V lost 4 bases to trimming and J lost 5 bases, with 9 bases between them. The CDR3 protein is CASSATRDEQYF. The CDR3 DNA follows: TGTGCCAGCAGTGCAACCAGGGACGAGCAGTACTTC.